The 9 T cell receptor beta chains listed next were all sequenced from one sample in a study of T cells in Graves' hyperthyroidism and ophthalmopathy. Template material for amplifying TCR beta CDR3 regions consisted of RNA transcripts. The HTBI set primed first-round TCR CDR3 RT-PCR. TCRdb reprocessed the multiplex PCR reads via MiXCR and lists one record per CDR3 protein. The repertoire holds some 150,000 distinct CDR3 sequences, 22% seen once, with 60% to 80% in the top ten. The sequenced material came from blood. The receptor set was obtained from a woman between 50 and 59 years old with Graves' hyperthyroidism that later progressed to Graves' ophthalmopathy.

The sample holds many counts of this clonotype. This chain uses TRBV28 with TRBJ2-7; 8 bases line up with TRBD1. In germline, CDR1 is MDHEN, CDR2 SYDVKM. This CDR3 region has 14 residues. Trimming cost V 7 bases and J 4 bases; bases outside gene matches: 9. CDR3 in DNA: TGTGCCAGCAACAGGGGGTTTAAAGGATACGAGCAGTACTTC. Protein sequence: CASNRGFKGYEQYF. Combining the CDR3 with reference TRBV28 and TRBJ2-7 gives the whole variable domain DVKVTQSSRYLVKRTGEKVFLECVQDMDHENMFWYRQDPGLGLRLIYFSYDVKMKEKGDIPEGYSVSREKKERFSLILESASTNQTSMYLCASNRGFKGYEQYFGPGTRLTVT.

The rearrangement joins TRBV12-5 to TRBJ1-1, with TRBD1 as a possible D gene (5 bases). This CDR3 is 12 amino acids long. The germline V gene has CDR1 LGHNT and CDR2 FRNRAP. V was clipped by 5 bases and J by 4 bases, with 8 bases between them. CDR3 amino acids: CASGLGGTEAFF. As DNA, the CDR3 is TGTGCTAGTGGTCTGGGGGGCACTGAAGCTTTCTTT.

This chain links TRBV13 with TRBJ2-3, with TRBD2 identical over 8 bases. Looked up from germline, CDR1 is PRHDT and CDR2 is FYEKMQ (reference sequence). With V trimmed by 2 bases and J by 4 bases, 5 bases remained unmatched. The CDR3 sequence is 15 residues long. CDR3 residues: CASSLTAGVADTQYF. CDR3 bases: TGTGCCAGCAGCTTAACAGCGGGAGTCGCAGATACGCAGTATTTT.

There are many counts of this clonotype. J is TRBJ2-7 and V is TRBV20-1; the match to TRBD1 covers 9 bases. Germline trimming cut 5 bases from V and 0 bases from J; bases unmatched to any gene: 5. From germline, CDR1 is DFQATT and CDR2 SNEGSKA (reference sequence). This CDR3 has 14 residues. The CDR3 is CSAPQGANSYEQYF. The CDR3 coding sequence is TGCAGTGCTCCACAGGGGGCGAACTCCTACGAGCAGTACTTC.

This clonotype was seen at least ten times. DNA for the CDR3: TGTGCCTGGAGTGTTCAGAGCTCTGGAAACACCATATATTTT. Translation gives CAWSVQSSGNTIYF. V is TRBV30 and J is TRBJ1-3; no firm D call. V lost 0 bases and J 0 bases, leaving 6 bases between the germline ends. Germline V gene data show CDR1 as GTSNPN and CDR2 as SVGIG (reference sequence). The CDR3 has 14 amino acids.

This clonotype was seen at least ten times. The J gene is TRBJ2-1, the V gene TRBV5-1; no reliable D call. Germline loops: CDR1 SGHRS, CDR2 YFSETQ. The V end lost 3 bases, the J end lost 5 bases, and 0 bases lay between the germline ends. CDR3 length equals 10 residues. DNA for the CDR3: TGCGCCAGCAGCTACAATGAGCAGTTCTTC. Translated: CASSYNEQFF.

The rearrangement links TRBV6-2 or TRBV6-3 to TRBJ2-3; D is undetermined. V was shortened by 5 bases and J by 6 bases, with 18 bases between the two germline ends. Germline-derived CDR1 and CDR2 are MNHEY and SVGEGT. This CDR3 is 15 amino acids long. DNA of the CDR3: TGTGCCAGCAGTGATTCGGGCTTCGGTGGCGATACGCAGTATTTT. This encodes CASSDSGFGGDTQYF.

This clonotype has ten or more counts. The chain joins TRBV7-2 to TRBJ1-1; TRBD1 aligns across 8 bases. Germline V lookup: CDR1 SGHTA, CDR2 FQGNSA. The CDR3 totals 17 residues. V was clipped by 5 bases and J by 0 bases; unmatched bases: 11. The CDR3, as DNA: TGTGCCAGCAGCCGAGCTGCAACAGGGGGGATGAACACTGAAGCTTTCTTT. Its protein product is CASSRAATGGMNTEAFF.

Many counts were recorded for this clonotype. V is TRBV11-2 and J is TRBJ2-7; D unresolved. Trimming took 0 bases from V and 6 from J, leaving 6 bases between them. This CDR3 spans 12 amino acids. The germline gives CDR1 SGHAT, CDR2 FQNNGV. The CDR3 DNA reads TGTGCCAGCAGCTTAGATAATAGCGAGCAGTACTTC. Amino acids: CASSLDNSEQYF. Looking up the rest from reference TRBV11-2 and TRBJ2-7 gives the full variable domain: EAGVAQSPRYKIIEKRQSVAFWCNPISGHATLYWYQQILGQGPKLLIQFQNNGVVDDSQLPKDRFSAERLKGVDSTLKIQPAKLEDSAVYLCASSLDNSEQYFGPGTRLTVT.